Detailed here is one T cell receptor beta chain. Source study methods: How many nucleated cells were present was estimated from reference gene primer amplification. The protocol was immunoSEQ multiplex PCR, while the TCRdb copy is restricted to in-frame clones and leaves out a portion. V and J calls plus clone size are reproduced from that table; the DNA served to infer D and trimming. The table has about 98,000 clones, about nine tenths seen once; the top ten hold 10%. This record belongs to a study of blood T cell repertoires in COVID-19. Unmatched junction bases numbered 6, after V lost 1 base and J lost 2 bases. Germline V gene sequence: CDR1 SGHRS, CDR2 YFSETQ. This CDR3 contains 16 residues.

The rearrangement joins TRBV5-1 to TRBJ2-3, with 8 nucleotides matching TRBD1. The TCR originated in a man aged 50 or older with acute or convalescent COVID-19. The sample consisted of peripheral blood. CDR3 region: CASSLLGTGNTDTQYF. The CDR3 DNA follows: TGCGCCAGCAGCTTGCTCGGGACAGGCAACACAGATACGCAGTATTTT.